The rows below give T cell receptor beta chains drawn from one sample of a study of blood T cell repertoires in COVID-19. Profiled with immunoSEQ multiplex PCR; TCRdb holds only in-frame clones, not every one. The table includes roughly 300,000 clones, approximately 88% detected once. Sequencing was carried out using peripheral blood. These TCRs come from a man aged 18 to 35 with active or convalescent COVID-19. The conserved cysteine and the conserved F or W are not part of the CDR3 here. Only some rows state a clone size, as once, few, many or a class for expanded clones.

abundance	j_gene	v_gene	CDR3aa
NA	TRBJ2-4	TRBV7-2	ASSLSGNIQY
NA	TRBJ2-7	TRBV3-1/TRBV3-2	ASSPDRNRALYEQY
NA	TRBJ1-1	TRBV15	ATSPRQGWSTEAF
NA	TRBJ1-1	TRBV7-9	ASRGVGDSEAF
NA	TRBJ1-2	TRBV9	ASSLAVAAVAHGYT
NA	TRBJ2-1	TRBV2	ASRKTTRNYNEQF
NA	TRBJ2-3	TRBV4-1	ASSQGPAGVDTQY
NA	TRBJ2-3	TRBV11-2	ASSPGGFSTDTQY
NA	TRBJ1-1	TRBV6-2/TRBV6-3	ASSYSVVGGRTEAF
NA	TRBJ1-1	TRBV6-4	ASSDSGRGEAF
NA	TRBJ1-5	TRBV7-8	ASSLGGGTSNQPQH
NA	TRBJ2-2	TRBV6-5	ASRRDRGAGELF
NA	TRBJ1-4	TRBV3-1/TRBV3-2	ASSPTGTNEKLF
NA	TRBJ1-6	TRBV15	ATSRAAGGSYNSPLH
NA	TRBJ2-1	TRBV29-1	SVGTREGPSSYNEQF
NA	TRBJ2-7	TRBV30	AWSTLRGRCYEQY
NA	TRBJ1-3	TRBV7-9	ASSSRTDRNGNTIY
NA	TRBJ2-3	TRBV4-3	ASSQESGSTDTQY
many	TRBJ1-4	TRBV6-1	ASSEGQGNEKLF
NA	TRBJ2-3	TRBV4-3	ASSQGPAAIQTDTQY
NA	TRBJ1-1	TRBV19	ASSIGRGTEAF
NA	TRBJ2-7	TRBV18	ASSPALKAGEQY
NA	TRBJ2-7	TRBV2	ASSTHGLAGGREQY
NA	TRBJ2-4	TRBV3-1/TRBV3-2	ASSQETGENIQY
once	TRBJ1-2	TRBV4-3	ASSQRGTGVGYT
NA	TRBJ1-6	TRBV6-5	ASSFQGAGNSPLH
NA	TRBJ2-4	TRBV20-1	SASQGNIQY
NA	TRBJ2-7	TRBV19	ASALGQGYEQY
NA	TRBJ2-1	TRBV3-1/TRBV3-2	ASSQLAGGYNEQF
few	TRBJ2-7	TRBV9	ASSPRGGLAGISEQY
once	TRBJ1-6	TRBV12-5	ASGSSADSPLH
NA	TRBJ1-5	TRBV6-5	ASRTPPGNQPQH